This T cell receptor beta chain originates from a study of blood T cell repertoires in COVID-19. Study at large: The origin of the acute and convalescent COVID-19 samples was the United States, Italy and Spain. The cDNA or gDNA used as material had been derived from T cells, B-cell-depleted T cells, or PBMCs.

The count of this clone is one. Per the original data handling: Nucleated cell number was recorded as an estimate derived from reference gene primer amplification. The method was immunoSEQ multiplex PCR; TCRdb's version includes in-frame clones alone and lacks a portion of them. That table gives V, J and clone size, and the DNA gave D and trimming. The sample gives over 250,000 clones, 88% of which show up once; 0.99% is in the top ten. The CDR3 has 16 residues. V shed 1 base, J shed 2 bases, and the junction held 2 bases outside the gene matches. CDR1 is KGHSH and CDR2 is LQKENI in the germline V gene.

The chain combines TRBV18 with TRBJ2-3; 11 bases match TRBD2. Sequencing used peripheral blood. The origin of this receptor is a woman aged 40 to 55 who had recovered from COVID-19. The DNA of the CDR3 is TGTGCCAGCTCACCACTAGCGGGAGGGCTCACAGATACGCAGTATTTT. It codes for CASSPLAGGLTDTQYF.